Listed here are 17 T cell receptor beta chains from one sample, sequenced in a study of regulatory T cells in long-lasting Graves disease. Regarding time point: newly diagnosed GD, antithyroid drugs for less than 3 months. Isolated PBMC RNA provided the starting material for the TCR library. iRepertoire HTBI primers and Arm-PCR of CDR3 regions built TCR beta libraries. MiXCR, applied by TCRdb to the multiplex PCR reads, yields one record per CDR3 protein. The sample holds some 560,000 distinct CDR3 sequences; around 16% are singletons and the top ten take 25%. This sample was shared with a second study, whose subject was T cells in Graves' hyperthyroidism and ophthalmopathy.

The sequencing here drew on peripheral blood mononuclear cells (PBMCs), taken at new diagnosis, from a patient treated with antithyroid drugs. The receptors shown here come from a woman aged 40-60 years with Graves disease.

There are a few counts of this clonotype. The chain employs TRBV5-1 and TRBJ2-7, with 11 bases fitting TRBD1. The trim removed 4 bases at V and 1 base at J, leaving 4 bases unmatched. CDR1 and CDR2 (germline): SGHRS, YFSETQ. The CDR3 contains 15 residues. CDR3 sequence (DNA): TGCGCCAGCAGCCCGGGACAGGGGGTATCCTACGAGCAGTACTTC. Encoded protein: CASSPGQGVSYEQYF.

In this sample, this clonotype turned up a few times. The V and J genes are TRBV12-3 or TRBV12-4 and TRBJ2-3; tentatively, D is TRBD2 (5 bases). The CDR3 runs 15 residues. V dropped 5 bases and J dropped 5 bases, with 17 bases sitting between them. The CDR3 bases are TGTGCCAGCAGTACACCGGGCCGAGAGGGAGATACGCAGTATTTT. Translated: CASSTPGREGDTQYF.

This clonotype has a count of ten or more. This chain connects TRBV7-3 to TRBJ2-1; tentatively, D is TRBD1 or TRBD2 (6 bases each). CDR3 size: 15 residues. Per germline, CDR1 SGHTA and CDR2 FQGTGA. Trimming removed 2 bases from V and 5 bases from J, with 13 bases in between. The CDR3 region is CASSLGGPHDNEQFF. CDR3 in DNA: TGTGCCAGCAGCTTAGGGGGGCCGCATGACAATGAGCAGTTCTTC.

The chain carries TRBV5-5 and TRBJ1-1; TRBD1 is a possible D gene (6 bases). The V gene lost 4 bases and the J gene lost 6 bases, with 19 bases spanning the gap. Germline-derived CDR1 and CDR2 are SGHKS and YYEKEE (reference sequence). The CDR3 runs 15 residues. The CDR3 nucleotides are TGTGCCAGCAGCCCGGGGGCAGGCGGTTTGGCTGAAGCTTTCTTT. Translation: CASSPGAGGLAEAFF.

The rearrangement links TRBV19 to TRBJ1-2; TRBD1 matches 9 bases. The V and J ends lost 9 bases and 4 bases, in that order; junction bases with no gene match: 9. CDR1 LNHDA and CDR2 SQIVND come from the germline V gene (reference sequence). This CDR3 is built from 14 residues. The CDR3 DNA reads TGTGCCAGCCACGACAGGGGGGGCCGCTATGGCTACACCTTC. Translation gives CASHDRGGRYGYTF. Variable domain in full (rest from reference TRBV19 and TRBJ1-2): DGGITQSPKYLFRKEGQNVTLSCEQNLNHDAMYWYRQDPGQGLRLIYYSQIVNDFQKGDIAEGYSVSREKKESFPLTVTSAQKNPTAFYLCASHDRGGRYGYTFGSGTRLTVV.

This clonotype was observed at least ten times. The V and J genes are TRBV12-3 or TRBV12-4 and TRBJ2-5; a possible D gene is TRBD1 (5 bases). V lost 6 bases, J lost 5 bases, and 13 bases lay in between. This CDR3 comprises 13 residues. The CDR3 sequence is CASSQGFKETQYF. The CDR3 DNA reads TGTGCCAGCAGCCAGGGATTCAAGGAGACCCAGTACTTC.

The rearrangement links TRBV19 to TRBJ1-4; D is possibly TRBD1 (5 bases). This CDR3 is 15 amino acids long. CDR1 and CDR2 from the germline V gene are LNHDA and SQIVND (reference sequence). V was cut by 3 bases and J by 8 bases, with 16 bases left in between. The CDR3 reads CASSIGTDQHEKLFF. Written as DNA, the CDR3 is TGTGCCAGTAGTATCGGGACGGACCAGCACGAAAAACTGTTTTTT.

The chain couples TRBV5-6 to TRBJ1-5, with unresolved D. This CDR3 is built from 16 residues. Germline CDR1 and CDR2: SGHDT and YYEEEE. The ends were cut back, 1 base at V and 0 bases at J, with 11 bases in the middle. DNA for the CDR3: TGTGCCAGCAGCTTGATGGGCCGCTATAGCAATCAGCCCCAGCATTTT. Translation gives CASSLMGRYSNQPQHF.

This clonotype was seen only a few times. The chain employs TRBV6-1 and TRBJ2-3; 8 bases are a match to TRBD2. The CDR3 is 15 amino acids. The germline CDR1 and CDR2 sequences are MNHNS and SASEGT. J was trimmed by 1 base and V by 6 bases; bases with no gene match: 6. The DNA of the CDR3 is TGTGCCAGCAGCCCTCAGCGGGGGCGCACAGATACGCAGTATTTT. Amino acids: CASSPQRGRTDTQYF.

The chain joins TRBV5-1 to TRBJ1-4; TRBD1 matches at 7 bases. The CDR3 has 16 residues. Germline assignment: CDR1 SGHRS and CDR2 YFSETQ. After removal of 1 base from V and 7 bases from J, the junction contained 10 bases not matched to a gene. CDR3 in amino acids: CASSLTWGQRPEKLFF. CDR3 in DNA: TGCGCCAGCAGCTTGACTTGGGGACAGCGTCCTGAAAAACTGTTTTTT. The whole variable domain, remainder taken from reference TRBV5-1 and TRBJ1-4, is KAGVTQTPRYLIKTRGQQVTLSCSPISGHRSVSWYQQTPGQGLQFLFEYFSETQRNKGNFPGRFSGRQFSNSRSEMNVSTLELGDSALYLCASSLTWGQRPEKLFFGSGTQLSVL.

This clonotype has a count of ten or more. The V and J genes are TRBV7-8 and TRBJ2-1; D remains ambiguous. V dropped 5 bases and J dropped 7 bases, with 9 bases sitting between them. From germline, CDR1 is SGHVS and CDR2 FQNEAQ. The CDR3 consists of 12 residues. CDR3 sequence (DNA): TGTGCCAGCAGCCGCAACTGGAATGAGCAGTTCTTC. Translated: CASSRNWNEQFF.

Details on this clonotype: A much larger clone differs from this one at a single base, so this may be a read error. This chain joins TRBV13 and TRBJ2-7; TRBD1 aligns across 7 bases. CDR1 PRHDT and CDR2 FYEKMQ come from the germline V gene (reference sequence). This CDR3 comprises 16 residues. For the CDR3, the DNA is TGTGCCAGCAGCTCCCAGGTGGGACAGAGACCCTACGAGCGGTACTTC. This encodes CASSSQVGQRPYERYF. Full variable domain (remainder filled in from reference TRBV13 and TRBJ2-7): AAGVIQSPRHLIKEKRETATLKCYPIPRHDTVYWYQQGPGQDPQFLISFYEKMQSDKGSIPDRFSAQQFSDYHSELNMSSLELGDSALYFCASSSQVGQRPYERYFGPGTRLTVT.

This sequence joins TRBV15 and TRBJ1-2; D uncertain. The CDR3 spans 13 residues. Trimming cost V 4 bases and J 6 bases, with 12 bases left between them. Germline V gene data show CDR1 as LNHNV and CDR2 as YYDKDF (reference sequence). In DNA form, the CDR3 reads TGTGCCACCAGCACCCTGAGGGCAGATGGCTACACCTTC. Protein sequence: CATSTLRADGYTF.

In this sample, this clonotype turned up many times. The gene calls are TRBV2 and TRBJ1-2, with D perhaps matching TRBD1 (5 bases). Germline CDR1 reads SNHLY; CDR2 reads FYNNEI. The CDR3 consists of 15 residues. V lost 5 bases to trimming and J lost 4 bases, with 17 bases between them. The CDR3: CASSLKQVSVYGYTF. As DNA, the CDR3 is TGTGCCAGCAGTTTAAAACAGGTCTCCGTCTATGGCTACACCTTC.

This clonotype was counted once. This sequence may be a read error, since a much larger clone differs from it by one base. The rearrangement joins TRBV20-1 to TRBJ1-2; unclear D gene. Germline V gene sequence: CDR1 DFQATT, CDR2 SNEGSKA (reference sequence). CDR3 length: 15 amino acids. Trimming took off 0 bases at V and 4 bases at J, with 15 bases between the two ends. The CDR3 is CSARDDSWGSYGYTF. DNA for the CDR3: TGCAGTGCTAGAGATGACTCCTGGGGTAGCTATGGCTACACCTTC.

This clonotype was seen repeatedly, ten times or more. The rearrangement joins TRBV5-1 to TRBJ1-6; 10 positions agree with TRBD1. With 4 bases clipped from V and 4 bases from J, the junction kept 2 bases outside the gene matches. Germline loops: CDR1 SGHRS, CDR2 YFSETQ. The CDR3 is 15 residues long. DNA of the CDR3: TGCGCCAGCAGCCCGGGACAGGGGTATAATTCACCCCTCCACTTT. This sequence encodes CASSPGQGYNSPLHF.

Turning to this clonotype: This could be a read error, since a much larger clone is one nucleotide away. The CDR3 is CSAKPHLWGYAYEQYF. In DNA form, the CDR3 reads TGCAGTGCTAAACCTCACCTTTGGGGCTACGCCTACGAGCAGTACTTC. V is TRBV20-1 and J is TRBJ2-7, with a tentative D call TRBD1 (5 bases). This CDR3 is built from 16 residues. V lost 4 bases and J lost 2, with 21 bases in between. Germline V CDR1 and CDR2: DFQATT, SNEGSKA (reference sequence).